Listed below are T cell receptor beta chains from one sample, sequenced in a study of CD8 T cells in Susac syndrome. TCRdb reanalysed the immunoSEQ multiplex PCR reads using MiXCR and keeps one entry per CDR3 protein. The table includes 350,000 to 550,000 distinct CDR3 sequences, more than 80% detected once. The sequenced material came from CD8+ T cells from PBMCs. The receptors were gathered from a human donor with multiple sclerosis. CDR3s include the opening cysteine and the closing phenylalanine or tryptophan. Each record gives: V gene, D gene, clone size, J gene, CDR3 DNA, CDR3 protein. A D gene is named only where the DNA matches it firmly. Rows give clone size only sometimes, using once, few, many, or a class for an expanded clone.

TRBV19	NA	NA	TRBJ1-2	TGTGCCAGTAGTGTATGCTGTGGTGGCTACACCTTC	CASSVCCGGYTF
TRBV28	NA	NA	TRBJ2-1	TGTGCCAGCAGTTTAGTGGGAGAAGCGAACAATGAGCAGTTCTTC	CASSLVGEANNEQFF
TRBV30	NA	NA	TRBJ2-7	TGTGCCTGGAGTAGCCAGGGAGCGGTCGAGCAGTACTTC	CAWSSQGAVEQYF
TRBV15	TRBD2	NA	TRBJ2-3	TGTGCCACCAGAGCGGGGGCCCCAGGGGCAGATACGCAGTATTTT	CATRAGAPGADTQYF
TRBV27	TRBD1	NA	TRBJ1-5	TGTGCCAGCACTTTTACCGGGACAGGGACCAGCAATCAGCCCCAGCATTTT	CASTFTGTGTSNQPQHF
TRBV28	NA	NA	TRBJ1-1	TGTGCCAGCAGGTCAGCGGGGGTCAACACTGAAGCTTTCTTT	CASRSAGVNTEAFF
TRBV4-1	NA	once	TRBJ1-5	TGCGCCAGCAGCGGGGGGATGAATCAGCCCCAGCATTTT	CASSGGMNQPQHF
TRBV29-1	TRBD2	NA	TRBJ2-1	TGCAGCGTTGACCTAGCGGCTTACAATGAGCAGTTCTTC	CSVDLAAYNEQFF
TRBV9	NA	NA	TRBJ2-1	TGTGCCAGCAGCGTAGCTGCCAGCTACAATGAGCAGTTCTTC	CASSVAASYNEQFF
TRBV6-6	NA	NA	TRBJ2-1	TGTGCCAGCAGTCATCTAGGTATCGATGAGCAGTTCTTC	CASSHLGIDEQFF
TRBV10-3	NA	NA	TRBJ2-3	TGTGCCATCAGTGTCTGGACAGACACAGATACGCAGTATTTT	CAISVWTDTDTQYF
TRBV6-1	NA	NA	TRBJ1-5	TGTGCCAGCACTTCAATCGGGGACTCAGATCAGCCCCAGCATTTT	CASTSIGDSDQPQHF
TRBV19	TRBD2	NA	TRBJ2-1	TGTGCCAGTAGTTATACTAGCGGGGAGTACAATGAGCAGTTCTTC	CASSYTSGEYNEQFF
TRBV3-1	TRBD2	NA	TRBJ2-1	TGTGCCAGCAGCCAAGATCCCCGACTAGCGGGCCCCAATGAGCAGTTCTTC	CASSQDPRLAGPNEQFF
TRBV28	NA	NA	TRBJ2-7	TGTGCCAGCAGTAGGGACATCCTCTACGAGCAGTACTTC	CASSRDILYEQYF
TRBV10-2	NA	NA	TRBJ2-1	TGCGCCAGCAGGGATGGGTCCTCCCTTGGCAAGTTCTTC	CASRDGSSLGKFF
TRBV7-9	NA	NA	TRBJ2-3	TGTGCCAGCAGCTTAGTGGGGGACCCCACAGATACGCAGTATTTT	CASSLVGDPTDTQYF
TRBV27	TRBD2	NA	TRBJ2-1	TGTGCCAGCAGTACTAATCGACTAGCGGGGGGTCCCTACAATGAGCAGTTCTTC	CASSTNRLAGGPYNEQFF
TRBV7-6	NA	NA	TRBJ2-7	TGTGCCAGCAGCGCAGGGATGGGGTTCCACGAGCAGTACTTC	CASSAGMGFHEQYF
TRBV27	TRBD2	NA	TRBJ2-1	TGTGCCAGCAGTCCCCAGACTAGCAGGTCGGGTGAGCAGTTCTTC	CASSPQTSRSGEQFF
TRBV5-1	TRBD2	NA	TRBJ2-1	TGCGCCAGCAGTCCCCTCCTCAGCGGGAGAGGGAATGAGCAGTTCTTC	CASSPLLSGRGNEQFF
TRBV27	NA	NA	TRBJ1-5	TGTGCCAGCAGTCCCCGGTGGGGCAATCAGCCCCAGCATTTT	CASSPRWGNQPQHF
TRBV7-2	NA	NA	TRBJ2-1	TGTGCCAGCAGCTCCCCCGGGACCCACTGGGACAATGAGCAGTTCTTC	CASSSPGTHWDNEQFF
TRBV24-1	NA	NA	TRBJ1-2	TGTGCCACCAGTGATTCCCAGGGGTACGGCTACACCTTC	CATSDSQGYGYTF
TRBV7-9	NA	NA	TRBJ1-5	TGTGCCAGCAGCTTAGAGTTCGGGTTTCATAGCAATCAGCCCCAGCATTTT	CASSLEFGFHSNQPQHF
TRBV4-1	NA	NA	TRBJ1-5	TGCGCCAGCAGCCAAACCCCCCTAGGGGGGGGCAATCAGCCCCAGCATTTT	CASSQTPLGGGNQPQHF
TRBV7-9	NA	few	TRBJ2-7	TGTGCCAGCGACGCCATCAACGAGCAGTACTTC	CASDAINEQYF
TRBV6-4	NA	NA	TRBJ2-1	TGTGCCAGCAGTGACTCGCCCACATTATCCTACAATGAGCAGTTCTTC	CASSDSPTLSYNEQFF
TRBV5-6	NA	NA	TRBJ2-7	TGTGCCAGCAGCTTGACAGAAGACGAGCAGTACTTC	CASSLTEDEQYF
TRBV4-1	NA	NA	TRBJ2-7	TGCGCCAGCAGCCCACGGACAAGCCCCGAGCAGTACTTC	CASSPRTSPEQYF
TRBV5-5	NA	NA	TRBJ2-1	TGTGCCAGCAGCGCAGGCTCCTACAATGAGCAGTTCTTC	CASSAGSYNEQFF
TRBV6-6	TRBD1	once	TRBJ2-7	TGTGCCAGCAGCCTGGGACAGGGGAGATATTACGAGCAGTACTTC	CASSLGQGRYYEQYF
TRBV7-9	NA	NA	TRBJ1-1	TGTGCCAGCAGCTTAGCGGGAAGCCCTGAAGCTTTCTTT	CASSLAGSPEAFF
TRBV5-6	NA	NA	TRBJ2-7	TGTGCCAGCAACCTCTTTCGGGACGGAAGTAGCCCGCGCTACGAGCAGTACTTC	CASNLFRDGSSPRYEQYF
TRBV3-1	TRBD2	NA	TRBJ2-1	TGTGCCAGCAGCTTTGGACTAGGGGCCTACAATGAGCAGTTCTTC	CASSFGLGAYNEQFF
TRBV6-2/TRBV6-3	NA	NA	TRBJ2-3	TGTGCCAGCAGTTACCCAGGGGAGGAGACAGATACGCAGTATTTT	CASSYPGEETDTQYF
TRBV28	TRBD1	NA	TRBJ2-3	TGTGCCAGCGGGGCAGGGGGACGGTGGGGGATTAGTACAGATACGCAGTATTTT	CASGAGGRWGISTDTQYF
TRBV7-9	NA	NA	TRBJ1-2	TGTGCCAGCAGCCCTCGGGCGGGGGTTGACTATGGCTACACCTTC	CASSPRAGVDYGYTF
TRBV29-1	NA	NA	TRBJ2-7	TGCAGCGTTGATGCCGGTTCCTACGAGCAGTACTTC	CSVDAGSYEQYF
TRBV5-1	TRBD1	few	TRBJ2-7	TGCGCCAGCAGCCCCGGGACAGGGCTAGACGAGCAGTACTTC	CASSPGTGLDEQYF
TRBV12-3/TRBV12-4	NA	NA	TRBJ2-5	TGTGCCAGCAGCCCCACAGAGACCGAGCGGTACTTC	CASSPTETERYF